This is a list of T cell receptor beta chains from one sample in a study of blood T cell repertoires in COVID-19. Assay: immunoSEQ multiplex PCR; the TCRdb copy retains only in-frame clones and omits some. This sample carries about 360,000 clones, 65% to 90% of them seen once, and the ten largest clones take roughly 7.1%. Sequencing input: peripheral blood. These receptors originate from a woman in her sixties with COVID-19, enrolled during active disease. Both conserved end residues are trimmed from each CDR3.

TRBJ2-2 TRBV5-4 14 ASSTGQFLRTGELF
TRBJ1-2 TRBV4-3 11 ASSQDLEYGYT
TRBJ1-3 TRBV5-1 14 ASSLGDTSSGNTIY
TRBJ2-1 TRBV7-8 14 ASSLSRLAVYNEQF
TRBJ2-1 TRBV7-2 16 ASSLGLAGGQGLNEQF
TRBJ2-5 TRBV5-8 14 ASSPGKHFPQETQY
TRBJ1-2 TRBV3-1/TRBV3-2 12 ASSPPGRGYGYT
TRBJ2-1 TRBV11-3 13 ASSTSGGVYNEQF
TRBJ1-4 TRBV5-1 15 ASSFMGQGSGNEKLF
TRBJ1-1 TRBV6-6 14 ASSYSPRYGNTEAF
TRBJ1-2 TRBV23-1 12 ASSQEGGSYGYT
TRBJ1-3 TRBV9 15 ASSSLGGTASGNTIY
TRBJ1-5 TRBV7-9 15 ASSLAGTQGSNQPQH
TRBJ2-7 TRBV11-2 11 ASSLYRGAEQY
TRBJ1-2 TRBV21-1 14 ASSKTCMGANYGYT
TRBJ1-2 TRBV6-1 12 ASSELGGGYGYT
TRBJ2-7 TRBV5-1 12 ASNPGDSSYEQY
TRBJ2-3 TRBV6-5 11 ASIAGGGDTQY
TRBJ1-1 TRBV18 13 ASSKSGTGGTEAF
TRBJ2-2 TRBV5-1 13 ASSLQAPSQGELF
TRBJ2-7 TRBV6-6 13 ASSYSGTGKGEQY
TRBJ1-1 TRBV12-5 13 APYLNRDRFNEAF
TRBJ2-3 TRBV4-3 14 ASSHGTSGGTDTQY
TRBJ2-7 TRBV9 10 ASSVNGNEQY
TRBJ1-5 TRBV6-5 13 ATRSWQDSNQPQH
TRBJ1-2 TRBV7-9 13 ASSLAGGSGYGYT
TRBJ1-5 TRBV27 13 ASSPATGGNQPQH
TRBJ2-7 TRBV4-3 11 ASSQTGAREQY
TRBJ1-2 TRBV6-6 11 ASNAPGFYGYT
TRBJ2-3 TRBV12-3/TRBV12-4 11 ASSRTGADTQY
TRBJ1-1 TRBV7-9 12 ASSSINQGEQAF
TRBJ2-3 TRBV27 14 ASSLWPSGGEDTQY
TRBJ2-1 TRBV10-3 15 AISESVGGPSYNEQF
TRBJ2-3 TRBV24-1 14 ATSDPSGGLEDTQY
TRBJ2-7 TRBV30 9 AWSGGVPKY
TRBJ2-3 TRBV7-2 15 ASSRLLAGGAFDTQY
TRBJ1-2 TRBV11-2 13 ASSLAGISGYGYT
TRBJ2-3 TRBV11-3 12 ASSLGQGPDTQY
TRBJ1-5 TRBV4-1 13 ASSQVGQGRQPQH
TRBJ2-3 TRBV18 15 ASSRSSGGAGTDTQY
TRBJ2-5 TRBV30 10 AYKQGRETQY
TRBJ2-3 TRBV19 15 ASSIRYNGVGTDTQY
TRBJ2-1 TRBV5-8 14 ASSLDRRLASNEQF
TRBJ1-1 TRBV10-3 11 AISTTANTEAF
TRBJ2-7 TRBV30 11 AWSPGGPYEQY